Following are 18 T cell receptor beta chains from one sample sequenced in a study of control samples from healthy donors and cancer patients (TCRdb year 2020). The protocol used for the library was the immunoSEQ multiplex PCR assay. TCRdb mirrors the immuneACCESS table, restricted to in-frame sequences. Some clones are absent from its copies; in checked studies, under half trace to an unresolved V gene, and the reason for the others is unknown. The table for this sample lists about 140,000 clones; 70% to 90% of them were counted only once. The ten top clones hold 8.7% of the sample. Sequencing was carried out using blood. These TCRs come from a woman younger than 45 in good health.

This clone was seen only a few times. V gene TRBV25-1 combines with J gene TRBJ2-5; 10 positions match TRBD2. The CDR3 spans 16 residues. V was clipped by 4 bases and J by 0 bases; unmatched bases: 5. Germline lookup yields CDR1 MGHDK and CDR2 SYGVNS. This CDR3 is CASSAPGLAYQETQYF. The CDR3 nucleotides are TGTGCCAGCAGTGCTCCGGGACTAGCGTACCAAGAGACCCAGTACTTC.

The chain carries TRBV30 and TRBJ1-5; D is undetermined. The CDR3 is 14 residues long. Germline CDR1 and CDR2: GTSNPN and SVGIG (reference sequence). Trimming shortened V by 2 bases and J by 5 bases, and 13 bases separated the two germline ends. This CDR3 reads CAWSTGKRDQPQHF. For the CDR3, the DNA is TGTGCCTGGAGTACCGGGAAGAGGGATCAGCCCCAGCATTTT.

The chain employs TRBV2 and TRBJ2-3, with D perhaps matching TRBD1 (6 bases). The CDR3 sequence is 15 residues long. Trimming took off 4 bases at V and 2 bases at J, with 13 bases between the two ends. Germline V gives CDR1 SNHLY, CDR2 FYNNEI. The CDR3 loop is CASSGRTDATDTQYF. The CDR3 DNA reads as TGTGCCAGCAGTGGGCGGACAGATGCCACAGATACGCAGTATTTT.

V and J are TRBV7-7 and TRBJ2-5; D is perhaps TRBD1 or TRBD2 (5 bases each). Germline V gene sequence: CDR1 SSHAT, CDR2 FNYEAQ (reference sequence). Trimming left V 1 base short and J 4 bases short, with 13 bases between. CDR3 length: 15 amino acids. The CDR3 region has the DNA TGTGCCAGCAGCTTAGTATTGGGTGGGGGAGAGACCCAGTACTTC. It encodes CASSLVLGGGETQYF.

The genes are TRBV28 and TRBJ1-1; tentatively, D is TRBD1 (5 bases). Germline V gene sequence: CDR1 MDHEN, CDR2 SYDVKM. The CDR3 loop spans 15 amino acids. V lost 5 bases, J lost 1 base, and 14 bases lay in between. CDR3 region: CASSAPGLGNTEAFF. CDR3 nucleotide sequence: TGTGCCAGCAGTGCACCGGGACTAGGGAACACTGAAGCTTTCTTT.

Here the CDR3 reads CASSLWGQGSETQYF. CDR3 nucleotides: TGTGCCAGCAGCTTGTGGGGGCAGGGGTCGGAGACCCAGTACTTC. The rearrangement uses TRBV7-3 and TRBJ2-5; TRBD1 might be the D (6 bases). Germline loops: CDR1 SGHTA, CDR2 FQGTGA. This CDR3 has 15 residues. V shed 3 bases and J shed 5 bases, with 16 bases lying between them.

This clone was recorded once. This chain joins TRBV6-1 and TRBJ2-7; the match to TRBD1 covers 7 bases. CDR1 and CDR2 (germline): MNHNS, SASEGT. The CDR3 consists of 14 residues. V shed 3 bases and J 6 bases; nucleotides not matched to a gene: 8. The CDR3 DNA reads TGTGCCAGCAGTGACGCAGGGGGAGTGGGCGAGCAGTACTTC. It translates to CASSDAGGVGEQYF.

The rearrangement joins TRBV4-2 to TRBJ1-6, with no clear D. Deletions cut 0 bases from V and 5 bases from J, with 14 bases between. Germline lookup yields CDR1 LGHNA and CDR2 YNFKEQ. There are 17 residues in the CDR3. The chain's CDR3 is CASSQDPPTTDNSPLHF. CDR3 bases: TGTGCCAGCAGCCAAGATCCGCCCACCACGGATAATTCACCCCTCCACTTT.

This clone was seen only once. The chain employs TRBV6-1 and TRBJ1-5; the D gene is possibly TRBD1 (6 bases). Germline V lookup: CDR1 MNHNS, CDR2 SASEGT. The CDR3 has 14 amino acids. V lost 3 bases to trimming and J lost 7 bases, with 13 bases between them. The CDR3 protein is CASSDSGGGQPQHF. CDR3 sequence (DNA): TGTGCCAGCAGTGATTCCGGGGGCGGCCAGCCCCAGCATTTT.

The chain joins TRBV2 to TRBJ1-6; TRBD1 aligns across 11 bases. Per the germline V gene, CDR1 is SNHLY and CDR2 is FYNNEI. After removal of 5 bases from V and 10 bases from J, the junction contained 7 bases not matched to a gene. This CDR3 spans 15 amino acids. The chain's CDR3 is CASSSGTGGWSPLHF. The CDR3 coding sequence is TGTGCCAGCAGTTCAGGGACAGGGGGTTGGTCACCCCTCCACTTT.

The chain recombines TRBV9 with TRBJ1-1; tentatively, D is TRBD1 (6 bases). The CDR3 extends over 15 amino acids. The germline V gene has CDR1 SGDLS and CDR2 YYNGEE. V was shortened by 4 bases and J by 3 bases, with 16 bases between the two germline ends. The CDR3 DNA reads TGTGCCAGCAGCCCCCAACAGGGCCGGGACACTGAAGCTTTCTTT. Translated, it gives CASSPQQGRDTEAFF.

This sequence joins TRBV5-6 and TRBJ2-6; D not resolved. Germline CDR1 reads SGHDT; CDR2 reads YYEEEE. Trimming removed 2 bases from V and 0 bases from J, with 6 bases in between. The CDR3 has 15 amino acids. Here the CDR3 reads CASSFPPSGANVLTF. The CDR3 region has the DNA TGTGCCAGCAGCTTCCCCCCCTCTGGGGCCAACGTCCTGACTTTC.

V is TRBV5-4 and J is TRBJ2-7; 9 positions match TRBD1. Germline CDR1 and CDR2: SGHNT and YYREEE (reference sequence). There are 14 residues in the CDR3. Trimming cost V 5 bases and J 7 bases; bases outside gene matches: 10. In nucleotides, the CDR3 is TGTGCCAGCAGTCGGGACAGGGACTTGCCGGAGCAGTACTTC. Translation gives CASSRDRDLPEQYF.

The V call is TRBV6-6, the J call TRBJ2-3; D is possibly TRBD2 (6 bases). The germline V gene has CDR1 MNHNY and CDR2 SVGAGI (reference sequence). Between the trimmed V and J ends, which lost 0 bases and 12 bases, there was a span of 22 bases. This CDR3 region has 16 residues. DNA for the CDR3: TGTGCCAGCAGTTACTCGTCAGGGTTGGGACGGGAGAAACAGTATTTT. The encoded protein is CASSYSSGLGREKQYF.

The chain has TRBV10-3 and TRBJ2-5, with 9 positions matching TRBD1. The trim removed 7 bases at V and 3 bases at J, leaving 9 bases unmatched. This CDR3 has 15 amino acids. From germline, CDR1 is ENHRY and CDR2 SYGVKD. The CDR3 region is CAITRTGEAEETQYF. CDR3 nucleotide sequence: TGTGCCATCACCCGGACAGGGGAAGCAGAAGAGACCCAGTACTTC.

The rearrangement uses TRBV30 and TRBJ1-3; D is unresolved. This CDR3 contains 16 residues. Looked up from germline, CDR1 is GTSNPN and CDR2 is SVGIG (reference sequence). With 2 bases removed from V and 0 bases from J, the gap between germline ends came to 14 bases. In DNA, the CDR3 is TGTGCCTGGAGTCCCCTACGGCGAACCTCTGGAAACACCATATATTTT. Translating gives CAWSPLRRTSGNTIYF. The full variable domain, completed using reference TRBV30 and TRBJ1-3, is SQTIHQWPATLVQPVGSPLSLECTVEGTSNPNLYWYRQAAGRGLQLLFYSVGIGQISSEVPQNLSASRPQDRQFILSSKKLLLSDSGFYLCAWSPLRRTSGNTIYFGEGSWLTVV.

As to this clone: This sample also contains other DNA sequences that code for the same CDR3. This rearrangement joins TRBV6-5 to TRBJ2-5; D may be TRBD1 or TRBD2 (5 bases each). CDR1 MNHEY and CDR2 SVGAGI come from the germline V gene. Between the trimmed V and J ends, which lost 0 bases and 5 bases, there was a span of 16 bases. CDR3 length equals 16 residues. CDR3 bases: TGTGCCAGCAGTTACTCGCCCCTAGCCTCAGGGGAGACCCAGTACTTC. Translated: CASSYSPLASGETQYF.

The chain carries TRBV18 and TRBJ2-1; 10 bases agree with TRBD2. This CDR3 comprises 15 residues. Germline loops: CDR1 KGHSH, CDR2 LQKENI. The V gene end was trimmed by 3 bases and the J gene end by 4 bases; junction bases not matched to a gene: 3. CDR3 sequence (DNA): TGTGCCAGCTCACCTCGGACTAGCGGTTACAATGAGCAGTTCTTC. It translates to CASSPRTSGYNEQFF.